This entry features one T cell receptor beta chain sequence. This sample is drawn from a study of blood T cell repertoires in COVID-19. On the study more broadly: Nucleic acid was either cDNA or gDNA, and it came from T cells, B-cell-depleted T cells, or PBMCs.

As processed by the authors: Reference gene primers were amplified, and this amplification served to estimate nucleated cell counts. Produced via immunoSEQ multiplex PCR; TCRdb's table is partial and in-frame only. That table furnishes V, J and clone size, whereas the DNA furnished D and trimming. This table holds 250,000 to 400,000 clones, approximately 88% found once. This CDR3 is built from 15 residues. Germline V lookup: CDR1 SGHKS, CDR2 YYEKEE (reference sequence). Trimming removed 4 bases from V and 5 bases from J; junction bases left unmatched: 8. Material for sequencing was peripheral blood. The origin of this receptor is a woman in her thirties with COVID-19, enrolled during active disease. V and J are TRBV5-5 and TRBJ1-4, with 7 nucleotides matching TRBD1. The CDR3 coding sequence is TGTGCCAGCAGCCTGGGGACAGCCCGAAATGAAAAACTGTTTTTT. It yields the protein CASSLGTARNEKLFF.